This T cell receptor (beta chain) originates from a study of blood T cell repertoires in COVID-19. Looking at the study overall: Collection of acute and convalescent COVID-19 samples took place in the United States, Italy and Spain. PBMCs, B-cell-depleted T cells, or T cells provided the cDNA or gDNA that made up the material.

Generated by immunoSEQ multiplex PCR, the TCRdb table keeps only in-frame clones and is missing some. The repertoire consists of under 200,000 clones, with roughly 90% occurring once and the leading ten covering 1.6%. The source material was peripheral blood. The receptor was isolated from a man aged 18-30 years with active or convalescent COVID-19.

The chain's CDR3 is CASSQKEGLPTGGLYGYTF. CDR3 DNA sequence: TGCGCCAGCAGCCAAAAAGAAGGGCTACCTACAGGGGGTCTCTATGGCTACACCTTC. The chain joins TRBV4-1 to TRBJ1-2; 8 bases line up with TRBD1. Per germline, CDR1 MGHRA and CDR2 YSYEKL. V shed 2 bases, J shed 4 bases, and the junction held 18 bases outside the gene matches. The CDR3 length is 19 residues.